This TCR beta chain was sequenced during a study of CD8 T cells in Susac syndrome. With random hexamers, reverse transcription was performed on about 0.45 to 1 ug of RNA. With immunoSEQ multiplex PCR, TCR beta CDR3 was amplified across 54 Vbeta and 13 Jbeta. TCRdb analysed the immunoSEQ multiplex PCR reads with MiXCR anew, one entry per CDR3 protein. The data show more than 150,000 distinct CDR3 sequences, around 95% seen once. It was negative isolation that provided the CD8+ and CD4+ T cells, whereas TEMRA cells were enriched by FACS. CDR1 is MNHNS, CDR2 SASEGT, per germline. The CDR3 is made up of 14 amino acids. V gave up 5 bases and J gave up 2 bases, with 13 bases separating them.

This TCR was recovered from a human donor with Susac syndrome. Source material: CD8+ T cells from PBMCs. This sequence joins TRBV6-1 and TRBJ2-7; the D gene is possibly TRBD1 (6 bases). CDR3 region: CASSNRDITYEQYF. DNA for the CDR3: TGTGCCAGCAGTAACCGGGACATCACCTACGAGCAGTACTTC.